What follows is one TCR beta chain and its context. MiXCR, applied by TCRdb to the reads, yields one record per CDR3 protein. The top ten clones hold 12% of a sample with around 310,000 distinct CDR3 sequences, about a sixth of them seen once. This specimen comes from a study of T cell repertoires in cytomegalovirus infection. The CDR3 runs to 15 residues. V dropped 0 bases and J dropped 0 bases, with 9 bases sitting between them. Germline CDR1 reads SEHNR; CDR2 reads FQNEAQ (reference sequence). The chain joins TRBV7-9 to TRBJ2-7; D uncertain. Material for sequencing was PBMCs. This receptor was obtained from a human donor in good health (CMV status not recorded). Some clones in this sample may be carry-over from other donors' samples. This CDR3 reads CASSLAQGASYEQYF. DNA for the CDR3: TGTGCCAGCAGCTTAGCGCAAGGAGCCTCCTACGAGCAGTACTTC.